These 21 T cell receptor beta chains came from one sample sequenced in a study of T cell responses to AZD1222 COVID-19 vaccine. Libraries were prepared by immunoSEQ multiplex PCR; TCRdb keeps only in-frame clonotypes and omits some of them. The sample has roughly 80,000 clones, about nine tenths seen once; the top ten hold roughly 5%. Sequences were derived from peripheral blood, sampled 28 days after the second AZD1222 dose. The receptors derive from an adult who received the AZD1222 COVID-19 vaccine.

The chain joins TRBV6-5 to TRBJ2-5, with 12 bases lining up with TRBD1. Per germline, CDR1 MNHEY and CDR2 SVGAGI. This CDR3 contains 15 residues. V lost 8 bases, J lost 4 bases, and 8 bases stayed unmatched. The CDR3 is CASRPGQGALETQYF. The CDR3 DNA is TGTGCCAGCCGTCCGGGACAGGGGGCATTAGAGACCCAGTACTTC.

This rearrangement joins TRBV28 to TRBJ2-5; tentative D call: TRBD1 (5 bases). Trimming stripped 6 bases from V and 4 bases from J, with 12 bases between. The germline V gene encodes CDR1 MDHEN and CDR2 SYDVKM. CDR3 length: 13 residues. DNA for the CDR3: TGTGCCAGCAGGACAGCCTCCGGAGAGACCCAGTACTTC. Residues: CASRTASGETQYF.

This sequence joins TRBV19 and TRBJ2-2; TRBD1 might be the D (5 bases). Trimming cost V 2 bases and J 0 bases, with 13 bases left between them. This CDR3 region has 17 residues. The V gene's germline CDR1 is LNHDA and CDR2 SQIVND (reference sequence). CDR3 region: CASSIPPGAPNTGELFF. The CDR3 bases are TGTGCCAGTAGTATACCCCCTGGGGCTCCGAACACCGGGGAGCTGTTTTTT.

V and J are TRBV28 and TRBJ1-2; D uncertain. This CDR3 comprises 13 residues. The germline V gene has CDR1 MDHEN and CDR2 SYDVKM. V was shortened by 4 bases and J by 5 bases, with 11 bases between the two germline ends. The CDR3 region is CASSYPPSYGYTF. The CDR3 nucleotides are TGTGCCAGCAGTTATCCACCCTCATATGGCTACACCTTC.

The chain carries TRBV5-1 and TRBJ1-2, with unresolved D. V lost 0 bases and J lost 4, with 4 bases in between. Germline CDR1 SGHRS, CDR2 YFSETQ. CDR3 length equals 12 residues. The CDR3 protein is CASSLDIYGYTF. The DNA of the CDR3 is TGCGCCAGCAGCTTGGACATCTATGGCTACACCTTC.

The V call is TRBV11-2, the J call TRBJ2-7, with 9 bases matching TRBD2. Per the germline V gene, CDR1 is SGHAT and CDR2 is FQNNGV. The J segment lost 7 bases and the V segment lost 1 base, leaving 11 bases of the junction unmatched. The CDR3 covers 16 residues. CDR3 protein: CASSLVGGGAPVEQYF. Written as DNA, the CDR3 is TGTGCCAGCAGCTTAGTCGGCGGGGGGGCCCCGGTGGAGCAGTACTTC.

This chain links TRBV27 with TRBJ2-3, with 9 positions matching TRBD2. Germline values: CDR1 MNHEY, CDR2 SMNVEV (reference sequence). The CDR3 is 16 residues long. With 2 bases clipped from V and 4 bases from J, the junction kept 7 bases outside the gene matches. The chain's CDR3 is CASSLRGGAMADTQYF. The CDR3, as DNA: TGTGCCAGCAGTTTACGCGGGGGGGCTATGGCAGATACGCAGTATTTT.

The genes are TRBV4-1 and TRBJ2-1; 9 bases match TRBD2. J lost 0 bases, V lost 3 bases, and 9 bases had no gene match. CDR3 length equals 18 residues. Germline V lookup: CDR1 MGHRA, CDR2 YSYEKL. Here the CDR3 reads CASSQGLARGRSYNEQFF. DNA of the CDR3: TGCGCCAGCAGCCAGGGACTAGCTCGGGGACGCTCCTACAATGAGCAGTTCTTC.

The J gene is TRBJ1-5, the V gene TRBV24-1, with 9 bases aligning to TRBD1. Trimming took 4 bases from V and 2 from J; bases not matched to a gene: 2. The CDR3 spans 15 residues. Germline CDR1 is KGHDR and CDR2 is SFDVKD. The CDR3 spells CATSEGQGGNQPQHF. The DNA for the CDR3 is TGTGCCACCAGTGAGGGACAGGGAGGCAATCAGCCCCAGCATTTT.

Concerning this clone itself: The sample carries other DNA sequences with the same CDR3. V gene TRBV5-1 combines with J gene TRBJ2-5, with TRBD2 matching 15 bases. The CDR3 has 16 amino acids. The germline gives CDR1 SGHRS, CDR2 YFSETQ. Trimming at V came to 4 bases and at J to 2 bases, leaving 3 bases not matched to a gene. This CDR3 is CASSLGLAGGQETQYF. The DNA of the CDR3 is TGCGCCAGCAGCCTGGGACTAGCGGGGGGACAAGAGACCCAGTACTTC.

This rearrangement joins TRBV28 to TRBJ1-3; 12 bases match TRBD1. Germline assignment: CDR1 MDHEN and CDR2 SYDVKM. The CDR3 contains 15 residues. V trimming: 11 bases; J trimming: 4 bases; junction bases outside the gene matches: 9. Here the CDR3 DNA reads TGTGCCGGAGGGACAGGGGGCGTGAGAGGAAACACCATATATTTT. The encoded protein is CAGGTGGVRGNTIYF.

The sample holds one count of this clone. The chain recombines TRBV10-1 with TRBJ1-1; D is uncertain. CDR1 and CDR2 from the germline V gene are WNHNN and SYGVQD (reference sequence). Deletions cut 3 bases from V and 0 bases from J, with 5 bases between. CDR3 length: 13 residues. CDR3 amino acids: CASSEHLNTEAFF. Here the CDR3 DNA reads TGCGCCAGCAGTGAACACCTGAACACTGAAGCTTTCTTT.

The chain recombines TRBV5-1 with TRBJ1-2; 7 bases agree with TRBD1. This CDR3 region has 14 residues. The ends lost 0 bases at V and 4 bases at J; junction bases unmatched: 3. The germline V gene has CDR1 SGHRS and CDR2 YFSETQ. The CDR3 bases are TGCGCCAGCAGCTTGGATCCAGGGGGCTATGGCTACACCTTC. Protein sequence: CASSLDPGGYGYTF. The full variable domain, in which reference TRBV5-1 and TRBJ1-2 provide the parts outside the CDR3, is KAGVTQTPRYLIKTRGQQVTLSCSPISGHRSVSWYQQTPGQGLQFLFEYFSETQRNKGNFPGRFSGRQFSNSRSEMNVSTLELGDSALYLCASSLDPGGYGYTFGSGTRLTVV.

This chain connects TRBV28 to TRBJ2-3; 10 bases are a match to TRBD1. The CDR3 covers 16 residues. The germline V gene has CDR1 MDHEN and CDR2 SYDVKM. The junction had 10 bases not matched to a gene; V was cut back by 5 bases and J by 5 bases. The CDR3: CASSLLRQGAGDTQYF. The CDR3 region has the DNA TGTGCCAGCAGTCTGCTTCGACAGGGGGCAGGAGATACGCAGTATTTT.

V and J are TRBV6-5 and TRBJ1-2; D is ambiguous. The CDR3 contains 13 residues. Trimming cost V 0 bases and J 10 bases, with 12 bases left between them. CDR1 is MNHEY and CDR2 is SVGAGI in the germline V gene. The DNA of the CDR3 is TGTGCCAGCAGTTACTCCCGACCCGCCCCCTACACCTTC. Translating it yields CASSYSRPAPYTF.

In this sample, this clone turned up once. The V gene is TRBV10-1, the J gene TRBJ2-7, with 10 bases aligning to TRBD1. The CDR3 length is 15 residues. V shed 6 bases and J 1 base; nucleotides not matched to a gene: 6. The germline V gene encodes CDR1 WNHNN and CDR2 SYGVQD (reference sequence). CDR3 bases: TGCGCCAGCAGCGCGGACAGGGGGGCATCCTACGAGCAGTACTTC. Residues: CASSADRGASYEQYF.

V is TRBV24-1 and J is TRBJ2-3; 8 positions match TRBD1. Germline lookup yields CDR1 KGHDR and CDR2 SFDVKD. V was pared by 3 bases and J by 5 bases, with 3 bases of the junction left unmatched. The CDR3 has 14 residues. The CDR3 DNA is TGTGCCACCAGTGATACTACAGGGGGAGATACGCAGTATTTT. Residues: CATSDTTGGDTQYF.

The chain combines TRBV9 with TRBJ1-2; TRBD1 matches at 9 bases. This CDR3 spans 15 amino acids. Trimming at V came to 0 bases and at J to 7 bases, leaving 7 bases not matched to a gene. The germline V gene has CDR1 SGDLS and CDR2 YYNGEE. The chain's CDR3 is CASSVGTGGWSGYTF. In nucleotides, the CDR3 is TGTGCCAGCAGCGTAGGAACAGGGGGCTGGAGTGGCTACACCTTC.

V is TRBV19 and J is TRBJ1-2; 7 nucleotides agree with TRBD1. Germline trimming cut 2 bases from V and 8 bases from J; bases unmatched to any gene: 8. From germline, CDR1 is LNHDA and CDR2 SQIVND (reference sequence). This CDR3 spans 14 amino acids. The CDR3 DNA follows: TGTGCCAGTAGTATACAAGGGGGCGGTATCGGCTACACCTTC. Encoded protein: CASSIQGGGIGYTF.

CDR3 in amino acids: CASSQDATGRSTDTQYF. In DNA form, the CDR3 reads TGCGCCAGCAGCCAAGATGCGACAGGGCGTAGCACAGATACGCAGTATTTT. The rearrangement links TRBV4-3 to TRBJ2-3; TRBD1 aligns across 7 bases. Trimming cost V 0 bases and J 0 bases; bases outside gene matches: 6. The CDR3 sequence is 17 residues long. Per germline, CDR1 LGHNA and CDR2 YSLEER.

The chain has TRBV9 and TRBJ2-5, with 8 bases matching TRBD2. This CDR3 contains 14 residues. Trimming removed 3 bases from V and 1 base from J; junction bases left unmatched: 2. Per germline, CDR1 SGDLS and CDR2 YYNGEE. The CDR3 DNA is TGTGCCAGCAGCGCGGGGGGGGCCCAAGAGACCCAGTACTTC. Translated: CASSAGGAQETQYF. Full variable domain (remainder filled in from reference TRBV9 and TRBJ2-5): DSGVTQTPKHLITATGQRVTLRCSPRSGDLSVYWYQQSLDQGLQFLIQYYNGEERAKGNILERFSAQQFPDLHSELNLSSLELGDSALYFCASSAGGAQETQYFGPGTRLLVL.